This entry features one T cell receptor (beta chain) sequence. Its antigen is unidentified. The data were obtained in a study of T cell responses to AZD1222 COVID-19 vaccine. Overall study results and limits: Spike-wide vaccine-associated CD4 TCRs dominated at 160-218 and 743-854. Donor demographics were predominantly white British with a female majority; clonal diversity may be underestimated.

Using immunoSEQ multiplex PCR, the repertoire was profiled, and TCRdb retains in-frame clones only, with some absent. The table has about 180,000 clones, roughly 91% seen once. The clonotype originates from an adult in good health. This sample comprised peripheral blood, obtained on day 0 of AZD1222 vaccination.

CDR3 in DNA: TGTGCCAGCAGCTCCTTACAGGGCAAAAATTCACCCCTCCACTTT. It specifies CASSSLQGKNSPLHF. The rearrangement uses TRBV7-8 and TRBJ1-6, with D possibly being TRBD1 (6 bases). The CDR3 has 15 amino acids. Germline assignment: CDR1 SGHVS and CDR2 FQNEAQ. V was trimmed by 4 bases and J by 7 bases, leaving 14 bases between them.